A single sample gave rise to the 26 T cell receptor beta chains below, sequenced in a study of blood T cells in healthy people across ages. Then a second PCR, running roughly 6 to 12 cycles, was carried out with a sample-barcoded 5' primer and a J-beta primer mix. Each CDR3 protein is one row after TCRdb ran MiXCR on the 5' RACE reads. The sample has roughly 650,000 distinct CDR3 sequences, about 32% seen once. Sequencing used blood. The receptors here all came from a woman at least 80 years old in good health.

This clonotype was recorded at least ten times. This rearrangement joins TRBV18 to TRBJ1-1; the D gene is possibly TRBD1 (5 bases). The germline CDR1 and CDR2 sequences are KGHSH and LQKENI. The CDR3 length is 18 residues. V gave up 0 bases and J gave up 0 bases, with 17 bases separating them. The CDR3 nucleotides are TGTGCCAGCTCACCACCCGAAACAGGAGAGGGTTTGAACACTGAAGCTTTCTTT. Translating it yields CASSPPETGEGLNTEAFF.

This clonotype occurred many times. CDR3 nucleotides: TGTGCCAGCAGCTTCGGCAGGATCTATGGCTACACCTTC. It is translated as CASSFGRIYGYTF. This rearrangement joins TRBV7-2 to TRBJ1-2; D is undetermined. Germline V lookup: CDR1 SGHTA, CDR2 FQGNSA. V lost 3 bases, J lost 4 bases, and 9 bases lay in between. This CDR3 contains 13 residues.

The V call is TRBV30, the J call TRBJ1-5; D is perhaps TRBD1 (6 bases). Between the trimmed V and J ends, which lost 0 bases and 1 base, there was a span of 10 bases. Germline CDR1 reads GTSNPN; CDR2 reads SVGIG (reference sequence). The CDR3 sequence is 15 residues long. Here the CDR3 reads CAWSVGGVSNQPQHF. CDR3 nucleotide sequence: TGTGCCTGGAGTGTAGGGGGGGTGAGCAATCAGCCCCAGCATTTT.

V usage is TRBV5-1 and J usage is TRBJ2-5; 8 bases fit TRBD1. CDR1 SGHRS and CDR2 YFSETQ come from the germline V gene. CDR3 length: 15 residues. Trimming took 0 bases from V and 5 from J; bases not matched to a gene: 6. CDR3 bases: TGCGCCAGCAGCTTGGCCAACAGGGGGACGGAGACCCAGTACTTC. This codes for CASSLANRGTETQYF.

This clonotype was counted at least ten times. The CDR3, as DNA: TGTGCCAGCAGTTGGAGCCTAGCGAGTTCCTCCTACAATGAGCAGTTCTTC. It encodes CASSWSLASSSYNEQFF. The chain uses TRBV12-3 or TRBV12-4 and TRBJ2-1; TRBD2 is a possible D gene (6 bases). V was cut by 4 bases and J by 0 bases, with 16 bases left in between. CDR3 length equals 17 residues.

This clonotype was counted at least ten times. The chain has TRBV29-1 and TRBJ2-1; D is perhaps TRBD1 (5 bases). V lost 4 bases and J 11 bases, leaving 27 bases between the germline ends. Germline CDR1 is SQVTM and CDR2 is ANQGSEA. CDR3 length: 16 residues. The CDR3 region is CSVVPGLSEKGVKQFF. CDR3 nucleotide sequence: TGCAGCGTTGTTCCCGGATTGTCTGAAAAAGGGGTCAAGCAGTTCTTC.

This clonotype was observed at least ten times. The V gene is TRBV7-2, the J gene TRBJ2-7, with TRBD1 matching 11 bases. The V gene's germline CDR1 is SGHTA and CDR2 FQGNSA. The CDR3 has 15 residues. V lost 4 bases, J lost 3 bases, and 5 bases stayed unmatched. The CDR3 loop reads CASSSRTGGSYEQYF. Written as DNA, the CDR3 is TGTGCCAGCAGCTCTCGGACAGGGGGCAGCTACGAGCAGTACTTC.

The chain combines TRBV11-2 with TRBJ2-1, with unresolved D. Germline loops: CDR1 SGHAT, CDR2 FQNNGV. This CDR3 has 15 amino acids. Trimming removed 1 base at V and 3 bases at J, with 10 bases between. CDR3 DNA: TGTGCCAGCAGCTTAGGTCACAGCCGCTACAATGAGCAGTTCTTC. Protein product: CASSLGHSRYNEQFF.

There are a few counts of this clonotype. A much larger clonotype is one base distant, so this may be a read error. The CDR3 sequence: CASSLLLGQVGNEQFF. CDR3 nucleotide sequence: TGTGCCAGCAGCTTATTGTTGGGACAGGTAGGCAATGAGCAGTTCTTC. The chain has TRBV7-2 and TRBJ2-1, with 8 positions matching TRBD1. V was clipped by 2 bases and J by 6 bases; unmatched bases: 9. The CDR3 sequence is 16 residues long. Germline V gives CDR1 SGHTA, CDR2 FQGNSA.

Note on this clonotype: Possible read error: a much larger clone is one base away. The chain links TRBV5-1 to TRBJ2-7, with D tentatively TRBD1 or TRBD2 (6 bases each). CDR3 size: 15 residues. Per germline, CDR1 SGHRS and CDR2 YFSETQ. The V and J ends lost 5 bases and 7 bases respectively, with 22 bases between them. The CDR3 nucleotides read TGCGCCAGCAGGTTCGACGGGGGCGGTCACAATGAGCAGTACTTC. Its protein is CASRFDGGGHNEQYF.

Notes on this clonotype: Its ends do not fully match the called genes, so a read error is possible. The chain recombines TRBV2 with TRBJ2-5; D is possibly TRBD1 (5 bases). This CDR3 comprises 17 residues. CDR1 is SNHLY and CDR2 is FYNNEI in the germline V gene. DNA of the CDR3: TGTACCAGCAGGAAGGGCCGTAGGGATGGGGCTCAAGAGACCCAGTACTTC. This gives the protein CTSRKGRRDGAQETQYF.

This clonotype was observed a few times. The rearrangement joins TRBV28 to TRBJ2-7, with TRBD1 matching 7 bases. V gave up 3 bases and J gave up 2 bases; unmatched junction bases: 4. The CDR3 totals 14 residues. Looked up from germline, CDR1 is MDHEN and CDR2 is SYDVKM. The CDR3 DNA reads as TGTGCCAGCAGTTTCACAGGGGCCCCCTACGAGCAGTACTTC. Translating it yields CASSFTGAPYEQYF. Filled out from reference TRBV28 and TRBJ2-7, the complete variable domain reads DVKVTQSSRYLVKRTGEKVFLECVQDMDHENMFWYRQDPGLGLRLIYFSYDVKMKEKGDIPEGYSVSREKKERFSLILESASTNQTSMYLCASSFTGAPYEQYFGPGTRLTVT.

This chain links TRBV28 with TRBJ1-2; no clear D gene. Trimming pared 6 bases from V and 0 bases from J, leaving 2 bases between. The CDR3 consists of 11 residues. From germline, CDR1 is MDHEN and CDR2 SYDVKM. CDR3 in DNA: TGTGCCAGCAGGTCTAACTATGGCTACACCTTC. Translated, it gives CASRSNYGYTF.

This clonotype has only a few counts. The rearrangement joins TRBV27 to TRBJ2-1, with TRBD1 matching over 10 bases. The J call is in doubt because the DNA end fits TRBJ2-7 better. Germline CDR1 reads MNHEY; CDR2 reads SMNVEV (reference sequence). The CDR3 length is 16 residues. CDR3 amino acids: CASSTGTGVNYNEQYF. CDR3 coding DNA: TGTGCCAGCAGTACCGGGACAGGGGTCAACTACAATGAGCAGTACTTC.

This clonotype has only a few counts. The V gene is TRBV18, the J gene TRBJ1-6; possible D gene TRBD1, 5 bases. Germline V gene data show CDR1 as KGHSH and CDR2 as LQKENI. The CDR3 is 16 amino acids. Trimming removed 6 bases at V and 0 bases at J, with 12 bases between. The CDR3 loop reads CASSPLGTSYNSPLHF. As DNA, the CDR3 is TGTGCCAGCTCTCCCCTGGGGACCTCCTATAATTCACCCCTCCACTTT.

This clonotype was detected ten times or more. V and J are TRBV6-2 or TRBV6-3 and TRBJ2-7, with a possible D match to TRBD2 (5 bases). The V end lost 6 bases, the J end lost 4 bases, and 19 bases lay between the germline ends. Germline V gene sequence: CDR1 MNHEY, CDR2 SVGEGT. This CDR3 comprises 15 residues. The CDR3, as DNA: TGTGCCAGCAGCTCCCGGGGAAAGGATCGATACGAGCAGTACTTC. Amino acids: CASSSRGKDRYEQYF.

The sample holds many counts of this clonotype. A read error is possible here, since a much larger clone lies one base away. V gene TRBV10-3 combines with J gene TRBJ2-5; D ambiguous. The last part of the DNA fits TRBJ2-7 better; the J call may be wrong. Germline V gives CDR1 ENHRY, CDR2 SYGVKD. The CDR3 has 11 amino acids. CDR3 in DNA: TGTGCCATCAGTGAGTCGGGCGAGCAGTACTTC. It translates to CAISESGEQYF.

This clonotype showed up many times. This chain connects TRBV7-9 to TRBJ2-1; D is uncertain. V was shortened by 6 bases and J by 10 bases, with 16 bases between the two germline ends. Looked up from germline, CDR1 is SEHNR and CDR2 is FQNEAQ (reference sequence). There are 13 residues in the CDR3. CDR3 nucleotides: TGTGCCAGCAGAAGTGGTCCCTCCAGGGAGCAGTTCTTC. This translates into CASRSGPSREQFF.

This clonotype was found once. A much larger clone sits a single nucleotide away, making a read error possible. The chain employs TRBV5-1 and TRBJ2-3; possible D gene TRBD1, 6 bases. Trimming took 4 bases from V and 4 from J, leaving 16 bases between them. Germline assignment: CDR1 SGHRS and CDR2 YFSETQ. CDR3 length: 15 residues. The CDR3 region has the DNA TGCGCCAGCAGCCCAGAACAGGGTCACGCAGATACGCAGTATTTT. Its protein product is CASSPEQGHADTQYF.

This clonotype has a handful of counts. V usage is TRBV7-2 and J usage is TRBJ2-5; D not resolved. V lost 4 bases to trimming and J lost 5 bases, with 8 bases between them. CDR1 SGHTA and CDR2 FQGNSA come from the germline V gene. CDR3 length: 12 residues. CDR3 in DNA: TGTGCCAGCAGCTCCGTCTGGGAGACCCAGTACTTC. Its translation is CASSSVWETQYF.

As concerns this clonotype: A much larger clonotype is one base distant, so this may be a read error. The genes are TRBV20-1 and TRBJ2-5, with a weak D call TRBD2 (7 bases). The ends were cut back, 6 bases at V and 7 bases at J, with 18 bases in the middle. The germline V gene has CDR1 DFQATT and CDR2 SNEGSKA (reference sequence). The CDR3 runs to 13 residues. The CDR3 loop reads CSAPWQGRGTQYF. CDR3 nucleotides: TGCAGTGCCCCTTGGCAGGGGAGGGGGACCCAGTACTTC.

This clonotype has ten or more counts. The chain recombines TRBV7-9 with TRBJ2-1; D possibly matches TRBD1 or TRBD2 (5 bases each). CDR1 SEHNR and CDR2 FQNEAQ come from the germline V gene (reference sequence). V gave up 10 bases and J gave up 7 bases, with 17 bases separating them. The CDR3 spans 13 residues. DNA for the CDR3: TGTGCCACCAATTCGGGGACGGAGAATGAGCAGTTCTTC. It is translated as CATNSGTENEQFF.

This clonotype was detected ten times or more. The chain has TRBV7-9 and TRBJ2-5, with D possibly matching TRBD2 (5 bases). Germline CDR1 reads SEHNR; CDR2 reads FQNEAQ (reference sequence). The length of the CDR3 is 14 residues. The germline V and J ends were trimmed by 1 base and 9 bases, with 15 bases remaining between them. The CDR3: CASSLDGLGAAQYF. The CDR3, as DNA: TGTGCCAGCAGCTTAGATGGGCTGGGAGCGGCCCAGTACTTC.

This clonotype has just one count. V is TRBV12-5 and J is TRBJ2-7; D not certain. V was pared by 6 bases and J by 6 bases, with 12 bases between. The germline CDR1 and CDR2 sequences are LGHNT and FRNRAP. This CDR3 spans 12 amino acids. The CDR3 sequence is CASGYSTAEQYF. The DNA of the CDR3 is TGTGCTAGTGGGTATAGCACGGCCGAGCAGTACTTC. The full variable domain, its missing parts supplied by reference TRBV12-5 and TRBJ2-7, is DARVTQTPRHKVTEMGQEVTMRCQPILGHNTVFWYRQTMMQGLELLAYFRNRAPLDDSGMPKDRFSAEMPDATLATLKIQPSEPRDSAVYFCASGYSTAEQYFGPGTRLTVT.

V is TRBV24-1 and J is TRBJ2-3, with 7 bases lining up with TRBD1. Germline CDR1 and CDR2: KGHDR and SFDVKD. This CDR3 contains 16 residues. V shed 3 bases, J shed 0 bases, and the junction held 5 bases outside the gene matches. The CDR3 region has the DNA TGTGCCACCAGTGATGCGGACAGGACAAGCACAGATACGCAGTATTTT. This translates into CATSDADRTSTDTQYF.

A remark on this clonotype: This may stem from a read error, because a much larger clone lies one nucleotide away. The rearrangement uses TRBV4-2 and TRBJ2-4; TRBD1 matches 8 bases. The V gene's germline CDR1 is LGHNA and CDR2 YNFKEQ. The CDR3 spans 16 residues. CDR3 bases: TGTGCCAGCAGCCAAGTGGGGCAGGGGGCCAAAGACATTCAGTACTTC. This translates into CASSQVGQGAKDIQYF.